This T cell receptor beta chain was observed in a study of radiotherapy plus CTLA-4 blockade in lung cancer. About the research overall: There were objective responses in approximately 19% of patients, and roughly 33% had disease control. Study-wide results and limits: Interferon-beta, together with early blood T cell clone dynamics, reportedly best predicted response.

Concerning this clone: Antigen specificity is unknown.

Only in-frame clones appear in the TCRdb table, and some are missing; sequencing was by immunoSEQ multiplex PCR. The sample consists of 80,000 to 100,000 clones, around 79% of them appearing once. The CDR3 is 18 amino acids. With 3 bases clipped from V and 4 bases from J, the junction kept 9 bases outside the gene matches. From germline, CDR1 is LNHDA and CDR2 SQIVND (reference sequence). Those with chemo-refractory metastatic non-small-cell lung cancer were treated with focal radiation combined with CTLA-4 blockade using ipilimumab. The chain employs TRBV19 and TRBJ1-6, with TRBD1 matching 10 bases. The receptor was derived from a human donor with non-small cell lung cancer who had a partial response to radiotherapy plus ipilimumab. Some clones in this sample may be carry-over from other donors' samples. Material: peripheral blood, obtained from a patient treated with radiotherapy plus ipilimumab. Here the CDR3 reads CASSIGTGASSYNSPLHF. The DNA for the CDR3 is TGTGCCAGTAGTATTGGGACAGGGGCTTCCTCTTATAATTCACCCCTCCACTTT.